The 5 T cell receptor beta chains given below trace back to one sample, sequenced in a study of cytomegalovirus exposure and HLA in healthy donors. In the PCR, 60 Vbeta and 13 Jbeta primers were used. Here immunoSEQ multiplex PCR was the method, and the copy in TCRdb shows in-frame clones only, minus some. The sample shows 150,000 to 200,000 clones, more than 9.5% of them seen only once. Sequences were obtained from PBMCs. These TCRs come from a man aged 45-60 years in good health and CMV-seropositive.

This chain uses TRBV15 with TRBJ1-1; 8 nucleotides align to TRBD1. CDR3 length: 16 amino acids. Germline CDR1 LNHNV, CDR2 YYDKDF (reference sequence). J lost 1 base, V lost 4 bases, and 8 bases had no gene match. This chain's CDR3 is CATSKSRGLGNTEAFF. The CDR3 bases are TGTGCCACCAGCAAAAGCAGGGGGCTAGGGAACACTGAAGCTTTCTTT.

This chain links TRBV29-1 with TRBJ2-1, with TRBD2 matching over 12 bases. The CDR3 covers 15 residues. J was trimmed by 4 bases and V by 3 bases; bases with no gene match: 4. Germline CDR1 and CDR2: SQVTM and ANQGSEA. This CDR3 reads CSVDGTSGSYNEQFF. DNA of the CDR3: TGCAGCGTTGATGGGACTAGCGGGTCTTACAATGAGCAGTTCTTC.

This CDR3 reads CASSPEGRGDGYTF. CDR3 nucleotide sequence: TGCGCCAGCAGCCCCGAGGGCAGGGGTGATGGCTACACCTTC. This chain links TRBV5-1 with TRBJ1-2; perhaps TRBD1 as D (6 bases). The germline V gene has CDR1 SGHRS and CDR2 YFSETQ. The V end lost 4 bases, the J end lost 6 bases, and 16 bases lay between the germline ends. CDR3 length: 14 amino acids. Together with reference TRBV5-1 and TRBJ1-2, the CDR3 gives the full variable domain: KAGVTQTPRYLIKTRGQQVTLSCSPISGHRSVSWYQQTPGQGLQFLFEYFSETQRNKGNFPGRFSGRQFSNSRSEMNVSTLELGDSALYLCASSPEGRGDGYTFGSGTRLTVV.

This chain links TRBV19 with TRBJ2-4; the match to TRBD2 covers 9 bases. CDR3 length: 17 residues. V trimming: 5 bases; J trimming: 5 bases; junction bases outside the gene matches: 13. Germline V CDR1 and CDR2: LNHDA, SQIVND (reference sequence). Here the CDR3 reads CASSYPGAGGSENIQYF. The DNA of the CDR3 is TGTGCCAGTAGTTACCCGGGCGCGGGGGGGTCTGAAAACATTCAGTACTTC.

V gene TRBV11-3 combines with J gene TRBJ2-1, with 10 bases lining up with TRBD2. Germline V gene lookup returns CDR1 SGHNT and CDR2 YENEEA. V dropped 0 bases and J dropped 7; count of bases not matched to a gene: 3. This CDR3 contains 15 residues. CDR3 protein: CASSLELAGTNEQFF. The CDR3, as DNA: TGTGCCAGCAGCTTAGAACTAGCGGGGACAAATGAGCAGTTCTTC.